Following are 21 T cell receptor beta chains from one sample sequenced in a study of regulatory T cells in long-lasting Graves disease (dated by TCRdb to about 2021). Receptor libraries were prepared by multiplex PCR. Sequencing used an Illumina HiSeq 4000. TCR beta libraries were built with iRepertoire HTBI primers and Arm-PCR amplification of CDR3 regions. Clones were called with MiXCR by TCRdb after fastp trimmed the public reads at Q25, and only in-frame beta chains were retained. Each CDR3 protein gets just one entry, which takes the most common genes and DNA from the rows behind it. For this sample there are fewer than 450,000 distinct CDR3 sequences; 20% to 25% appear just once. Approximately 25% of the sample rests with the top ten. The sample's time point label, in plain terms: persistent/refractory GD, antithyroid drugs over 5 years with positive TRAb. For both TCR sequencing and RNA sequencing, RNA was extracted from PBMCs using TRIzol.

The sample consisted of peripheral blood mononuclear cells (PBMCs), taken when the disease was refractory, from a patient treated with antithyroid drugs. Source of these receptors: a female donor with Graves disease.

This clonotype showed up many times. This rearrangement joins TRBV28 to TRBJ1-3; D gene uncertain. Trimming removed 6 bases at V and 6 bases at J, with 12 bases between. The CDR3 consists of 13 residues. The V gene's germline CDR1 is MDHEN and CDR2 SYDVKM. The CDR3 DNA reads as TGTGCCAGCAGCGTTGACCCTGTAAACACCATATATTTT. Its translation: CASSVDPVNTIYF.

This clonotype was counted once. The chain combines TRBV29-1 with TRBJ1-5; tentatively, D is TRBD1 (6 bases). CDR3 length equals 12 residues. Looked up from germline, CDR1 is SQVTM and CDR2 is ANQGSEA. Trimming left V 6 bases short and J 4 bases short, with 10 bases between. The CDR3 loop is CSVTTGNQPQHF. DNA for the CDR3: TGCAGCGTAACAACAGGGAATCAGCCCCAGCATTTT.

The rearrangement uses TRBV6-2 or TRBV6-3 and TRBJ1-1, with D possibly TRBD1 on 5 matching bases. V was trimmed by 0 bases and J by 1 base, leaving 18 bases between them. This CDR3 is built from 18 residues. In germline, CDR1 is MNHEY, CDR2 SVGEGT. The CDR3 reads CASSYSDTRGVRNTEAFF. The CDR3 DNA reads as TGTGCCAGCAGTTACTCGGACACCCGAGGGGTCAGGAACACTGAAGCTTTCTTT.

The chain carries TRBV7-2 and TRBJ2-5; TRBD2 matches 8 bases. Per germline, CDR1 SGHTA and CDR2 FQGNSA. V shed 7 bases and J 3 bases; nucleotides not matched to a gene: 10. The CDR3 contains 15 residues. CDR3 coding DNA: TGTGCCAGCACCCGAGGACTAGCTAGCGAAGAGACCCAGTACTTC. It is translated as CASTRGLASEETQYF.

At least ten counts were recorded for this clonotype. J is TRBJ1-4 and V is TRBV7-8; D remains ambiguous. Trimming stripped 1 base from V and 0 bases from J, with 12 bases between. CDR3 length equals 17 residues. Looked up from germline, CDR1 is SGHVS and CDR2 is FQNEAQ. CDR3 nucleotide sequence: TGTGCCAGCAGCTTAGGCCGGGTGGGCGCAACTAATGAAAAACTGTTTTTT. Amino acids: CASSLGRVGATNEKLFF.

The V and J genes are TRBV29-1 and TRBJ2-5, with D perhaps matching TRBD2 (7 bases). Germline assignment: CDR1 SQVTM and CDR2 ANQGSEA. The CDR3 covers 12 residues. Trimming pared 7 bases from V and 4 bases from J, leaving 13 bases between. CDR3 sequence (DNA): TGCAGCGCGAGGGGGGAGGGAGAGACCCAGTACTTC. Protein product: CSARGEGETQYF.

V usage is TRBV7-9 and J usage is TRBJ2-7; 10 positions agree with TRBD1. The V and J ends lost 1 base and 5 bases, in that order; junction bases with no gene match: 8. The CDR3 consists of 16 residues. Germline lookup yields CDR1 SEHNR and CDR2 FQNEAQ (reference sequence). The CDR3 coding sequence is TGTGCCAGCAGCTTAGGGACCCGGGACAGGGGCGACGAGCAGTACTTC. Its translation is CASSLGTRDRGDEQYF.

At least ten counts were recorded for this clonotype. This chain uses TRBV2 with TRBJ1-4; 8 bases fit TRBD1. This CDR3 spans 15 amino acids. Germline-derived CDR1 and CDR2 are SNHLY and FYNNEI. V was clipped by 5 bases and J by 2 bases; unmatched bases: 4. CDR3 loop: CASSSRQGTNEKLFF. CDR3 coding DNA: TGTGCCAGCAGTTCCAGACAGGGGACTAATGAAAAACTGTTTTTT.

J is TRBJ1-2 and V is TRBV20-1; D is undetermined. Trimming pared 0 bases from V and 1 base from J, leaving 12 bases between. CDR1 DFQATT and CDR2 SNEGSKA come from the germline V gene (reference sequence). There are 15 residues in the CDR3. The CDR3 reads CSARDAVEGNYGYTF. For the CDR3, the DNA is TGCAGTGCTAGAGATGCGGTGGAGGGTAACTATGGCTACACCTTC.

The V call is TRBV20-1, the J call TRBJ1-5, with TRBD1 matching over 8 bases. With V trimmed by 1 base and J by 7 bases, 9 bases remained unmatched. Germline CDR1 reads DFQATT; CDR2 reads SNEGSKA (reference sequence). The CDR3 is 15 amino acids. The CDR3: CSARGFGQGYQPQHF. The CDR3 coding sequence is TGCAGTGCTAGAGGATTTGGACAGGGCTACCAGCCCCAGCATTTT.

This clonotype showed up many times. The V and J genes are TRBV28 and TRBJ1-1; no clear D gene. V gave up 6 bases and J gave up 1 base, with 21 bases separating them. Germline V gene sequence: CDR1 MDHEN, CDR2 SYDVKM. The CDR3 is made up of 17 amino acids. CDR3 amino acids: CASSHTPLRQWNTEAFF. The CDR3, as DNA: TGTGCCAGCAGCCACACTCCCCTACGGCAGTGGAACACTGAAGCTTTCTTT.

With regard to this clonotype: At one end, the junction sequence differs from germline, possibly due to a read error. The gene calls are TRBV18 and TRBJ2-2; D might be TRBD2 (5 bases). The CDR3 is 13 amino acids. The germline CDR1 and CDR2 sequences are KGHSH and LQKENI. The CDR3 sequence: CASTDGHTGELVF. DNA for the CDR3: TGTGCCAGCACAGACGGGCACACCGGGGAGCTGGTTTTT.

Note on this clonotype: A clone one base away is much larger, so this may be a read error. V and J are TRBV29-1 and TRBJ2-7, with D hard to call. The V end was cut by 6 bases, the J end by 2 bases, with 20 bases between. The germline CDR1 and CDR2 sequences are SQVTM and ANQGSEA. This CDR3 spans 15 amino acids. CDR3 nucleotides: TGCAGCGTGCAGGAGACAAATCCCATCGCCTACGAGCAGTACTTC. Protein product: CSVQETNPIAYEQYF.

There are a few counts of this clonotype. Written as DNA, the CDR3 is TGTGCCAGCAGTCAAGGGACTAGCGGGAGGACGGACAATGAGCAGTTCTTC. Translation gives CASSQGTSGRTDNEQFF. This chain links TRBV6-1 with TRBJ2-1, with TRBD2 identical over 15 bases. Germline V lookup: CDR1 MNHNS, CDR2 SASEGT. The CDR3 is 17 residues long. V shed 5 bases and J 5 bases; nucleotides not matched to a gene: 7.

As concerns this clonotype: This sequence may be a read error, since a much larger clone differs from it by one base. The rearrangement joins TRBV7-2 to TRBJ1-6; D is ambiguous. Germline CDR1 is SGHTA and CDR2 is FQGNSA. The CDR3 covers 12 residues. DNA for the CDR3: TGTGCCGGCAGCTTAGACAAATCACCCCTCCACTTT. Residues: CAGSLDKSPLHF.

This clonotype has a count of ten or more. The rearrangement joins TRBV2 to TRBJ2-6; no firm D call. The germline V and J ends were trimmed by 3 bases and 0 bases, with 6 bases remaining between them. This CDR3 comprises 15 residues. Germline V gene sequence: CDR1 SNHLY, CDR2 FYNNEI. The CDR3 sequence is CASSDRGSGANVLTF. Written as DNA, the CDR3 is TGTGCCAGCAGTGATAGAGGCTCTGGGGCCAACGTCCTGACTTTC.

V gene TRBV5-5 combines with J gene TRBJ1-5; TRBD1 matches at 9 bases. CDR1 and CDR2 from the germline V gene are SGHKS and YYEKEE (reference sequence). V shed 3 bases and J 5 bases; nucleotides not matched to a gene: 6. CDR3 size: 15 residues. This chain's CDR3 is CASSWGTGQHQPQHF. CDR3 in DNA: TGTGCCAGCAGCTGGGGGACAGGGCAACATCAGCCCCAGCATTTT.

The CDR3 loop reads CASSFEQGFYGYTF. The DNA for the CDR3 is TGTGCCAGCAGCTTCGAACAGGGCTTCTATGGCTACACCTTC. This chain links TRBV7-2 with TRBJ1-2, with a weak D call TRBD1 (6 bases). Germline lookup yields CDR1 SGHTA and CDR2 FQGNSA. V lost 3 bases and J 4 bases, leaving 12 bases between the germline ends. The CDR3 totals 14 residues.

V and J are TRBV20-1 and TRBJ1-3; D unresolved. Germline V gives CDR1 DFQATT, CDR2 SNEGSKA (reference sequence). This CDR3 region has 11 residues. V gave up 6 bases and J gave up 8 bases, with 11 bases separating them. This CDR3 is CSARRQDTIYF. CDR3 nucleotide sequence: TGCAGTGCGAGGAGGCAGGACACCATATATTTT.

The table lists this clonotype with a few counts. This chain's CDR3 is CASSSTSGYRETQYF. The CDR3 DNA reads TGTGCCAGCAGTTCGACTAGCGGGTACCGGGAGACCCAGTACTTC. The chain combines TRBV4-2 with TRBJ2-5; 10 bases agree with TRBD2. J lost 5 bases, V lost 6 bases, and 9 bases had no gene match. There are 15 residues in the CDR3. Germline CDR1 LGHNA, CDR2 YNFKEQ.

This clonotype has ten or more counts. The chain uses TRBV27 and TRBJ2-2; D may match TRBD1 or TRBD2 (5 bases each). Germline V gives CDR1 MNHEY, CDR2 SMNVEV (reference sequence). The CDR3 totals 11 residues. Trimming took off 5 bases at V and 9 bases at J, with 7 bases between the two ends. CDR3 region: CASSRDRELFF. In DNA form, the CDR3 reads TGTGCCAGCAGTCGGGACCGGGAGCTGTTTTTT.